A selection of T cell receptor beta chains follows, all from one sample in a study of regulatory T cells in long-lasting Graves disease. Each CDR3 protein gets one entry after TCRdb re-called the multiplex PCR reads with MiXCR. Counted here are about 430,000 distinct CDR3 sequences, around 23% occurring once; the ten biggest clones make up approximately 14%. Sequenced here: peripheral blood mononuclear cells (PBMCs), sampled when the disease was refractory, from a patient treated with antithyroid drugs. Receptors were obtained from a female donor with Graves disease. The CDR3 runs from the conserved cysteine through the conserved F or W.

CDR3,J,V
CASSDGGAQNTEAFF,TRBJ1-1,TRBV2
CASSQDPQGPEAFF,TRBJ1-1,TRBV4-1
CASSVVGLSGYTF,TRBJ1-2,TRBV2
CASRGTRNTEAFF,TRBJ1-1,TRBV7-9
CASSLERQGYGYTF,TRBJ1-2,TRBV5-4
CASSKEGYQETQYF,TRBJ2-5,TRBV6-1
CASKQASGNYGYTF,TRBJ1-2,TRBV6-1
CASSFGGDVYEQYF,TRBJ2-7,TRBV12-3/TRBV12-4
CASSPHGQGANQPQHF,TRBJ1-5,TRBV3-1
CAIRAPGKDSGYTF,TRBJ1-2,TRBV10-3
CASTGRNTGELFF,TRBJ2-2,TRBV28
CASSQDPSSGELFF,TRBJ2-2,TRBV7-3
CASSLEGSISYGHTF,TRBJ1-2,TRBV2
CASSLGLTSGRRGEQFF,TRBJ2-1,TRBV28
CASSLQASSGNTIYF,TRBJ1-3,TRBV7-2
CASSPRTETGELFF,TRBJ2-2,TRBV4-1